A selection of T cell receptor beta chains follows, all from one sample in a study of response to subunit inactivated influenza vaccine. One entry per CDR3 protein, called by TCRdb with MiXCR from the RT-PCR reads. The table includes around 490,000 distinct CDR3 sequences, 6.5% to 8% detected once. The sequenced sample was PBMCs from blood, obtained around 2 years after vaccination. Source of these receptors: a man aged 50 to 75 who received an inactivated influenza vaccine. CDR3s include the opening cysteine and the closing phenylalanine or tryptophan. Fields, in order: D gene, clone size, J gene, V gene, CDR3 DNA, CDR3 protein. The D gene is left open where the match is weak. A row's size may be missing; if present it is once, few, many or a size class.

>TRBD2|NA|TRBJ2-1|TRBV5-5
TGTGCCAGCAGCCCGAGTGGGGCGGGAGGGCCGTACAATGAGCAGTTCTTC
CASSPSGAGGPYNEQFF
>NA|NA|TRBJ2-3|TRBV20-1
TGCAGTGCTAGAGTGGTGGGACGCACAGATACGCAGTATTTT
CSARVVGRTDTQYF
>TRBD2|NA|TRBJ2-1|TRBV12-3/TRBV12-4
TGTGCCAGCAGTTTAGCGGGGGGGTTCGGTGAGCAGTTCTTC
CASSLAGGFGEQFF
>NA|few|TRBJ2-1|TRBV7-8
TGTGCCAGCAGCTTAGCGAGGTTCTCCTACAATGAGCAGTTCTTC
CASSLARFSYNEQFF
>NA|NA|TRBJ2-1|TRBV10-3
TGTGCCATCAGCATATCCGGGGGGCCTCTAAATGAGCAGTCCTTC
CAISISGGPLNEQSF
>TRBD1|many|TRBJ2-1|TRBV19
TGTGCCAGTAGTATATATGGACAGGGGGGCGATGAGCAGTTCTTC
CASSIYGQGGDEQFF
>NA|NA|TRBJ1-2|TRBV12-3/TRBV12-4
TGTGCCAGCAGAACACCGGGCCTAGGAGGGGCTAACTATGGCTACACCTTC
CASRTPGLGGANYGYTF
>NA|many|TRBJ2-3|TRBV15
TGTGCCACCAGCAGCATGTCGGCGGGACTTGGGGATACGCAGTATTTT
CATSSMSAGLGDTQYF
>TRBD1|few|TRBJ2-5|TRBV6-2/TRBV6-3
TGTGCCAGCAGTTATTCGACAGGGCTCCAAGAGACCCAGTACTTC
CASSYSTGLQETQYF
>NA|many|TRBJ1-5|TRBV7-2
TGTGCCAGCAGTCTCTCGGGGCCTGCCCAGCCCCAGCATTTT
CASSLSGPAQPQHF
>NA|many|TRBJ2-5|TRBV19
TGTGCCAGTAGCGGCCAGCAGAAGACCCAGTACTTC
CASSGQQKTQYF
>NA|many|TRBJ2-1|TRBV4-3
TGCGCCAGCAGCCAAGATCGGAGCTCCTACAATGAGCAGTTCTTC
CASSQDRSSYNEQFF
>NA|NA|TRBJ2-5|TRBV19
TGTGCCAGTAGTATTGGAAGGTACCAAGAGACCCAGTACTTC
CASSIGRYQETQYF
>TRBD1|NA|TRBJ2-5|TRBV9
TGTGCCAGCAGCGGGACAGGGGAACAAGAGACCCAGTACTTC
CASSGTGEQETQYF
>TRBD2|NA|TRBJ2-6|TRBV12-3/TRBV12-4
TGTGCCAGCAGTTTGGATCAGGGACTAGGTGGGGCCAACGTCCTGACTTTC
CASSLDQGLGGANVLTF
>NA|many|TRBJ1-5|TRBV2
TGTGCCAGCAGTGAAGAGGGAGGGAATCAGCCCCAGCATTTT
CASSEEGGNQPQHF
>NA|many|TRBJ2-1|TRBV29-1
TGCAGCGTTGAAGTCAGGAGCTCCTACAATGAGCAGTTCTTC
CSVEVRSSYNEQFF
>TRBD1|few|TRBJ2-6|TRBV5-1
TGCGCCAGCAGCTTGCCCGGGACAGGGGCCTCTGGGGCCAACGTCCTGACTTTC
CASSLPGTGASGANVLTF
>NA|NA|TRBJ2-7|TRBV20-1
TGCAGGGCAGGCAACAGGGTCTCCTACGAGCAGTACTTC
CRAGNRVSYEQYF
>TRBD1|few|TRBJ1-4|TRBV6-5
TGTGCCAGCAGTTTGGTACAGGGGACTGAAAAACTGTTTTTT
CASSLVQGTEKLFF
>NA|NA|TRBJ1-5|TRBV7-9
TGTGCCAGCAGCTTAGTCCAGGGGCAGCCCCAGCATTTT
CASSLVQGQPQHF
>TRBD1|many|TRBJ1-4|TRBV7-9
TGTGCCAGCAGCTTATGGGACAGGGGGACCGAAAAACTGTTTTTT
CASSLWDRGTEKLFF
>NA|NA|TRBJ1-2|TRBV7-2
TGTGCCAGCAGCTTAGCGCCAGGGTTTGGTGGCTACACCTTC
CASSLAPGFGGYTF
>NA|many|TRBJ1-3|TRBV7-7
TGTGCCAGCATGTTAGACGGGGCTTTGACAAACACCATATATTTT
CASMLDGALTNTIYF
>TRBD2|few|TRBJ2-7|TRBV27
TGTGCCAGCAGTTTATCCACTAGCGGGGGCTACGAGCAGTACTTC
CASSLSTSGGYEQYF
>NA|NA|TRBJ2-7|TRBV20-1
TGCAGTGCGGACGGGCAGGGGAGGGGACACGAGCAGTACTTC
CSADGQGRGHEQYF
>TRBD1|few|TRBJ2-1|TRBV20-1
TGCAGTGCTATAATAACAGGGGCTGGCAATGAGCAGTTCTTC
CSAIITGAGNEQFF
>TRBD1|many|TRBJ2-5|TRBV6-2/TRBV6-3
TGTGCCAGCAGTTACTCGAAAACGGACAGGTTCCACTTC
CASSYSKTDRFHF
>NA|NA|TRBJ1-6|TRBV12-3/TRBV12-4
TGTGCCAGCACCCAATGGCAGGGGTTCTCACCCCTCCACTTT
CASTQWQGFSPLHF
>NA|few|TRBJ2-1|TRBV28
TGTGCCAGCAGTTTTCCACAGGACATCAATGAGCAGTTCTTC
CASSFPQDINEQFF
>TRBD1|NA|TRBJ2-1|TRBV12-3/TRBV12-4
TGTGCCAGCACCGTACGCCTAACAGGGGCAAGCAATGAGCAGTTCTTC
CASTVRLTGASNEQFF
>NA|many|TRBJ2-3|TRBV28
TGTGCCAGCTCACCGGGCGGGTCCACAGATACGCAGTATTTT
CASSPGGSTDTQYF
>NA|few|TRBJ2-7|TRBV4-3
TGCGCCAGCAGCCAAAGTCTGGGGCAATACGAGCAGTACTTC
CASSQSLGQYEQYF
>NA|many|TRBJ2-7|TRBV7-2
TGTGCCAGCAGCTCGTACCTCCGGAAGACAGGAAACTACGAGCAGTACTTC
CASSSYLRKTGNYEQYF
>NA|few|TRBJ2-2|TRBV3-1
TGTGCCAGCAGCCAAGGGGCGACCGGGGAGCTGTTTTTT
CASSQGATGELFF
>NA|NA|TRBJ1-1|TRBV6-1
TGTGCCAGCAGCCAAGGTTCGAACACTGAAGCTTTCTTT
CASSQGSNTEAFF
>NA|NA|TRBJ2-2|TRBV27
TGTGCCAGCAGTCGAGAAGGAAAGAACACCGGGGAGCTGTTTTTT
CASSREGKNTGELFF
>NA|many|TRBJ1-5|TRBV7-8
TGTGCCAGCAGCTTAGCCTTAAATAGCAATCAGCCCCAGCATTTT
CASSLALNSNQPQHF
>NA|many|TRBJ2-7|TRBV20-1
TGCAGTGCTAGAGAATGGTTATCGGGGGTTGGCGAGCAGTACTTC
CSAREWLSGVGEQYF
>NA|NA|TRBJ1-2|TRBV29-1
TGCAGCGTTGAAGCTACGGGACTCCCATTTGGTGGCTACACCTTC
CSVEATGLPFGGYTF
>TRBD2|many|TRBJ2-1|TRBV12-3/TRBV12-4
TGTGCCAGCAGTCTTGTACTACTAGCGGGGGGTAGCAATGAGCAGTTCTTC
CASSLVLLAGGSNEQFF
>NA|NA|TRBJ2-7|TRBV12-3/TRBV12-4
TGTGCCAGCAGTCCCCGGAGGAGCGGAACCTACGAGCAGTACTTC
CASSPRRSGTYEQYF